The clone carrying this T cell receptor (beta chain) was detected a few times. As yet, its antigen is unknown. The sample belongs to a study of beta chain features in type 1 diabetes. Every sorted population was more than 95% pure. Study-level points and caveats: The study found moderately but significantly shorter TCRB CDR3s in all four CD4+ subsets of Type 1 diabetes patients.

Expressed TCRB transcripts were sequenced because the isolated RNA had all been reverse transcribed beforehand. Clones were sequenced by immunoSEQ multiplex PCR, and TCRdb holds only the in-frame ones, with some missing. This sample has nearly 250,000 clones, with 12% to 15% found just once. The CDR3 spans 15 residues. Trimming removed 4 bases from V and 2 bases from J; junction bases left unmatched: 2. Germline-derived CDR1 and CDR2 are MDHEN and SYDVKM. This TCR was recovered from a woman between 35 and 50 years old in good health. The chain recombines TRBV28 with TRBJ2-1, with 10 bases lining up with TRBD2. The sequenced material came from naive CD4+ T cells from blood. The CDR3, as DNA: TGTGCCAGCAGTTCTGGACTAGCGGCCTACAATGAGCAGTTCTTC. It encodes CASSSGLAAYNEQFF.